The 21 T cell receptor beta chains below were found in one sample sequenced in a study of shared clonotypes between healthy human individuals. The assay was immunoSEQ multiplex PCR, and TCRdb's table has in-frame clones only and misses some. The sample has 850,000 to 1,200,000 clones, 70% to 80% seen once. Sequences were obtained from memory CD4+ T cells sorted from blood. Subset of the sample: CD45RA-negative fraction. These receptors were collected from a man between 18 and 29 years old in good health.

The CDR3 DNA sequence: TGTGCCAGTAACCTGGGACAGACAACTTATGGCTACACCTTC. This codes for CASNLGQTTYGYTF. This chain uses TRBV19 with TRBJ1-2; 7 bases align to TRBD1. The CDR3 is 14 amino acids. The trim removed 7 bases at V and 5 bases at J, leaving 10 bases unmatched. Per germline, CDR1 LNHDA and CDR2 SQIVND (reference sequence).

Turning to this clone: With only one base between it and a far larger clone, this is likely a read error. Other DNA sequences within the sample encode an identical CDR3. The rearrangement uses TRBV29-1 and TRBJ1-1, with D tentatively TRBD1 (6 bases). Trimming took off 3 bases at V and 4 bases at J, with 6 bases between the two ends. This CDR3 has 11 amino acids. Germline loops: CDR1 SQVTM, CDR2 ANQGSEA. This CDR3 reads CSVDRGTEAFF. The CDR3 DNA reads TGCAGCGTTGACAGGGGCACTGAAGCTTTCTTT.

This clone was observed many times. This chain links TRBV10-3 with TRBJ1-2; no clear D. The ends were cut back, 8 bases at V and 5 bases at J, with 12 bases in the middle. Germline V gene sequence: CDR1 ENHRY, CDR2 SYGVKD. The CDR3 consists of 12 residues. CDR3 amino acids: CAISGPEYGYTF. CDR3 DNA: TGTGCCATCTCGGGCCCCGAGTATGGCTACACCTTC.

The rearrangement links TRBV19 to TRBJ2-1, with 11 bases aligning to TRBD2. The V gene's germline CDR1 is LNHDA and CDR2 SQIVND (reference sequence). The length of the CDR3 is 16 residues. With 5 bases clipped from V and 4 bases from J, the junction kept 7 bases outside the gene matches. The CDR3 sequence: CASSPIAGGGYNEQFF. The CDR3 bases are TGTGCCAGTAGTCCCATAGCGGGAGGGGGGTACAATGAGCAGTTCTTC.

This sequence joins TRBV4-1 and TRBJ2-3; TRBD2 agrees at 10 bases. The V segment lost 4 bases and the J segment 5 bases; nucleotides outside the gene matches: 9. This CDR3 region has 16 residues. Germline V gene lookup returns CDR1 MGHRA and CDR2 YSYEKL. For the CDR3, the DNA is TGCGCCAGCAGCCTACGGATAGCGGGGGGACGAGATACGCAGTATTTT. Translated: CASSLRIAGGRDTQYF.

The chain recombines TRBV28 with TRBJ2-2; possible D gene TRBD2, 6 bases. This CDR3 has 14 amino acids. The V and J ends lost 6 bases and 0 bases respectively, with 8 bases between them. In germline, CDR1 is MDHEN, CDR2 SYDVKM. The CDR3 DNA reads as TGTGCCAGCAGGGGGGGACCGAACACCGGGGAGCTGTTTTTT. It translates to CASRGGPNTGELFF.

This clone occurred a few times. V is TRBV30 and J is TRBJ1-6, with TRBD1 matching 10 bases. The germline V gene has CDR1 GTSNPN and CDR2 SVGIG (reference sequence). This CDR3 region has 15 residues. J was trimmed by 8 bases and V by 1 base; bases with no gene match: 5. Here the CDR3 DNA reads TGTGCCTGGAGTGCGGGACAGGGGCTGGATTCACCCCTCCACTTT. Translated, it gives CAWSAGQGLDSPLHF.

This clone was seen ten or more times. The sample contains more than one DNA sequence encoding this CDR3. The chain recombines TRBV29-1 with TRBJ1-2, with D tentatively TRBD1 (6 bases). The V gene's germline CDR1 is SQVTM and CDR2 ANQGSEA. The V end lost 6 bases, the J end lost 2 bases, and 10 bases lay between the germline ends. The CDR3 contains 12 residues. Here the CDR3 reads CSVAQGNYGYTF. The CDR3 DNA reads as TGCAGCGTCGCTCAGGGGAACTATGGCTACACCTTC.

With regard to this clone: This may come from a read error, since a much larger clone is one base off. V gene TRBV7-9 combines with J gene TRBJ2-3, with TRBD2 matching over 8 bases. This CDR3 spans 16 amino acids. Germline V gives CDR1 SEHNR, CDR2 FQNEAQ (reference sequence). CDR3 nucleotides: TGTGCCAGCAGCTTAGCTCGAGCGGGGGCCCGAGATGCGCAGTATTTT. It encodes CASSLARAGARDAQYF.

The V gene is TRBV6-6, the J gene TRBJ2-5; D might be TRBD2 (6 bases). V lost 2 bases and J lost 7, with 14 bases in between. CDR1 and CDR2 (germline): MNHNY, SVGAGI (reference sequence). CDR3 size: 14 residues. The CDR3 DNA is TGTGCCAGCAGTTACGTTCCGGGGGAAGTGACCCAGTACTTC. As protein: CASSYVPGEVTQYF.

The chain recombines TRBV25-1 with TRBJ1-5, with a tentative D call TRBD1 (5 bases). The germline gives CDR1 MGHDK, CDR2 SYGVNS. Trimming stripped 3 bases from V and 2 bases from J, with 8 bases between. This CDR3 contains 14 residues. The chain's CDR3 is CASSEAGGNQPQHF. CDR3 DNA sequence: TGTGCCAGCAGTGAGGCGGGGGGCAATCAGCCCCAGCATTTT. Drawing the rest from reference TRBV25-1 and TRBJ1-5, the complete variable domain is EADIYQTPRYLVIGTGKKITLECSQTMGHDKMYWYQQDPGMELHLIHYSYGVNSTEKGDLSSESTVSRIRTEHFPLTLESARPSHTSQYLCASSEAGGNQPQHFGDGTRLSIL.

On this clone: An end of the junction differs from the germline gene, which may be a read error. J is TRBJ1-3 and V is TRBV7-7; no reliable D call. The CDR3 has 15 residues. Germline CDR1 reads SSHAT; CDR2 reads FNYEAQ (reference sequence). The CDR3 loop is CASSLAGSPGNTIYF. The DNA of the CDR3 is TGTGCTAGCAGCTTAGCAGGTTCGCCTGGAAACACCATATATTTT.

The gene calls are TRBV19 and TRBJ2-7; 8 nucleotides align to TRBD1. The V segment lost 3 bases and the J segment 5 bases; nucleotides outside the gene matches: 6. The CDR3 is 14 amino acids. Germline CDR1 reads LNHDA; CDR2 reads SQIVND (reference sequence). CDR3 region: CASSMGQVAHEQYF. In nucleotides, the CDR3 is TGTGCCAGTAGTATGGGACAGGTTGCGCACGAGCAGTACTTC.

V usage is TRBV6-6 and J usage is TRBJ1-6; 9 nucleotides match TRBD1. This CDR3 is 14 amino acids long. Germline V gene sequence: CDR1 MNHNY, CDR2 SVGAGI (reference sequence). The junction had 4 bases not matched to a gene; V was cut back by 7 bases and J by 6 bases. CDR3 coding DNA: TGTGCCAGCAAAACGGGACAGGGTAATTCACCCCTCCACTTT. This encodes CASKTGQGNSPLHF.

The sample holds one count of this clone. The rearrangement uses TRBV2 and TRBJ2-2; D perhaps matches TRBD2 (5 bases). CDR3 length: 13 amino acids. The V gene lost 6 bases and the J gene lost 8 bases, with 13 bases spanning the gap. Germline V gene lookup returns CDR1 SNHLY and CDR2 FYNNEI. This chain's CDR3 is CASSGIRGGELFF. In nucleotides, the CDR3 is TGTGCCAGCAGCGGGATACGAGGAGGGGAGCTGTTTTTT.

V gene TRBV7-2 combines with J gene TRBJ2-3; D is undetermined. The CDR3 has 12 residues. V lost 5 bases and J lost 7, with 10 bases in between. CDR1 is SGHTA, CDR2 FQGNSA, per germline. The CDR3 nucleotides read TGTGCCAGCAGCCAAACCGGCAATACGCAGTATTTT. Translated, it gives CASSQTGNTQYF. The full variable domain, its missing parts supplied by reference TRBV7-2 and TRBJ2-3, is GAGVSQSPSNKVTEKGKDVELRCDPISGHTALYWYRQSLGQGLEFLIYFQGNSAPDKSGLPSDRFSAERTGGSVSTLTIQRTQQEDSAVYLCASSQTGNTQYFGPGTRLTVL.

The J gene is TRBJ2-2, the V gene TRBV7-3; D is possibly TRBD2 (6 bases). The V and J ends lost 1 base and 4 bases respectively, with 10 bases between them. Germline V CDR1 and CDR2: SGHTA, FQGTGA. CDR3 length: 15 residues. In DNA, the CDR3 is TGTGCCAGCAGCTTAATACCCGGGGGCACCGGGGAGCTGTTTTTT. Residues: CASSLIPGGTGELFF.

This clone has ten or more counts. The genes are TRBV11-1 and TRBJ1-3; the D gene is possibly TRBD1 (5 bases). Germline CDR1 and CDR2: SGHAT and FQDESV (reference sequence). CDR3 size: 14 residues. Trimming removed 5 bases from V and 4 bases from J, with 12 bases in between. The CDR3 DNA is TGTGCCAGCAGCCCGTCGGGACGGGGAAACACCATATATTTT. It yields the protein CASSPSGRGNTIYF.

The rearrangement links TRBV6-5 to TRBJ2-7; 8 positions agree with TRBD2. CDR1 is MNHEY, CDR2 SVGAGI, per germline. The CDR3 has 16 residues. Trimming removed 2 bases from V and 5 bases from J; junction bases left unmatched: 11. The CDR3 region is CASSYVRDGRAHEQYF. In nucleotides, the CDR3 is TGTGCCAGCAGTTACGTTCGGGACGGGAGGGCCCACGAGCAGTACTTC.

The sample holds one count of this clone. The chain employs TRBV2 and TRBJ2-5; a possible D gene is TRBD1 (6 bases). V gave up 7 bases and J gave up 5 bases, with 29 bases separating them. This CDR3 has 18 amino acids. Germline V CDR1 and CDR2: SNHLY, FYNNEI. The CDR3 region has the DNA TGTGCCAGCACCGAGGGGGTTAAGCTCTCTACGAGGAAGGAGACCCAGTACTTC. Amino acids: CASTEGVKLSTRKETQYF.

The rearrangement uses TRBV7-3 and TRBJ2-2; 8 bases line up with TRBD2. The CDR3 totals 15 residues. Germline V gene lookup returns CDR1 SGHTA and CDR2 FQGTGA. After removal of 5 bases from V and 4 bases from J, the junction contained 6 bases not matched to a gene. The CDR3 bases are TGTGCCAGCAGCCCCCCAAGCGGGGGCACCGGGGAGCTGTTTTTT. This encodes CASSPPSGGTGELFF.